The clone carrying this T cell receptor (beta chain) was seen just once. This entry is derived from a study of shared clonotypes between healthy human individuals. The CDR3 is made up of 14 amino acids. V was cut by 4 bases and J by 1 base, with 11 bases left in between. Germline V gene data show CDR1 as MNHEY and CDR2 as SMNVEV (reference sequence). Data came from immunoSEQ multiplex PCR; TCRdb stores just in-frame clones and leaves some out. The sample contains 2 million to 2.5 million clones, 80% to 95% of which appear only once. The chain joins TRBV27 to TRBJ2-7; tentatively, D is TRBD1 or TRBD2 (5 bases each). The sequencing input was naive CD4+ T cells from PBMCs. As to subset: CD45RA+ positively selected. This receptor was obtained from a man between 18 and 35 years old in good health. Some clones in this sample may be carry-over from other donors' samples. CDR3 sequence (DNA): TGTGCCAGCAGTTCCCACTGGGGGTCCTACGAGCAGTACTTC. Translation gives CASSSHWGSYEQYF.